This is a list of T cell receptor beta chains from one sample in a study of regulatory T cells in long-lasting Graves disease. MiXCR was run by TCRdb on the multiplex PCR reads, yielding one entry per CDR3 protein. The table records hundreds of thousands of distinct CDR3 sequences, roughly 21% of them present only once. The sample here was peripheral blood mononuclear cells (PBMCs), taken when the disease was refractory, from a patient treated with antithyroid drugs. These TCRs come from a female donor with Graves disease. The CDR3 runs from the conserved cysteine through the conserved F or W. The D gene is left open where the match is weak. The size field is filled for only some rows; it gives once, few, many or a size class.

j_call d_call v_call clone_size cdr3_nt cdr3_aa
TRBJ2-3 NA TRBV5-4 once TGTGCCAGCAGCTTGGTTCAGTACACAGATACGCAGTATTTT CASSLVQYTDTQYF
TRBJ1-1 NA TRBV29-1 many TGCAGCGTTGAAGCACAGGGTGGCGGCACTGAAGCTTTCTTT CSVEAQGGGTEAFF
TRBJ1-5 NA TRBV12-3/TRBV12-4 few TGTGCCAGCAGTTTAGAGGGACAACAGCCCCAGCATTTT CASSLEGQQPQHF
TRBJ1-1 TRBD1 TRBV20-1 few TGCAGTGCTAGGGATCCGGGACAGACCTTTAACACTGAAGCTTTCTTT CSARDPGQTFNTEAFF
TRBJ2-7 NA TRBV7-7 NA TGTGCTAGCAGCCTCGGAGGCCCCCGGGACGAGCAGTACTTC CASSLGGPRDEQYF
TRBJ1-2 TRBD1 TRBV7-8 many TGTGCCAGCAGCCCCACGACAGGGTGGAATGGCTACACCTTC CASSPTTGWNGYTF
TRBJ1-1 NA TRBV27 NA TGTGCCAGCAGCCGTTATAGGGGGGGCGCGGCGAACACTGAAGCTTTCTTT CASSRYRGGAANTEAFF
TRBJ2-7 NA TRBV5-1 NA TGCGCCAGCAGCTTGGTACGAAGGGGCTCCTACGAGCAGTACTTC CASSLVRRGSYEQYF
TRBJ1-3 NA TRBV10-3 NA TGTGCCATCAGCCCGGGGACGGACTCTGGAAACACCATATATTTT CAISPGTDSGNTIYF
TRBJ2-1 NA TRBV20-1 NA TGCAGTGCCAAAATCGGACAGAGCTCCTACAATGAGCAGTTCTTC CSAKIGQSSYNEQFF
TRBJ1-2 NA TRBV19 many TGTGCCAGTAGTATAGGGCGGGGCGGATTGGCGAACGGCTACACCTTC CASSIGRGGLANGYTF
TRBJ1-4 NA TRBV4-1 many TGCGCCAGCAGCCAAGACCAAGGGGGTCGGAGTGAAAAACTGTTTTTT CASSQDQGGRSEKLFF
TRBJ2-3 NA TRBV28 NA TGTGCCAGCAGTTTATTGGGCCGATCGACCACAGATACGCAGTATTTT CASSLLGRSTTDTQYF
TRBJ2-1 TRBD2 TRBV29-1 NA TGCAGCGTCGGGACTAGCGGCTACAATGAGCAGTTCTTC CSVGTSGYNEQFF
TRBJ1-2 TRBD1 TRBV5-6 NA TGTGCCAGCAGCTCGGGACAGAACTATGGCCACACCTTC CASSSGQNYGHTF
TRBJ2-2 TRBD1 TRBV19 NA TGTGCCAGTAGTAGGACAGGGGGGAGTTCCGGGGAGCTGTTTTTT CASSRTGGSSGELFF
TRBJ1-5 NA TRBV2 NA TGTGCCAGCAGTGAACGGCTCCTCAATCAGCCCCAGCATTTT CASSERLLNQPQHF
TRBJ1-2 TRBD1 TRBV10-3 NA TGTGCCGTCGGGACAGGGGGTGGCTACACCTTC CAVGTGGGYTF
TRBJ2-2 NA TRBV11-1 NA TGTGCCAGCAGCCTACGAGGAACCCCCGGGGAGCTGTTTTTT CASSLRGTPGELFF
TRBJ2-7 NA TRBV5-1 NA TGCGCCAGCAGCTTGGCCCCGGCAGATGCCTCCTACGAGCAGTGCTTC CASSLAPADASYEQCF
TRBJ2-5 NA TRBV20-1 few TGCAGTGCTTTGGACTACCTTTCACAAGAGACCCAGTACTTC CSALDYLSQETQYF
TRBJ2-2 TRBD2 TRBV6-5 many TGTGCCAGCAGTTACCCGAGAGGAATAGCGGGGGCCAGGGACACCGGGGAGCTGTTTTTT CASSYPRGIAGARDTGELFF